This T cell receptor beta chain appears in the sequencing data of a study of blood T cell repertoires in COVID-19. Study summary: Samples came from the United States, Italy and Spain, spanning acute and convalescent COVID-19.

In the source study's methods: Cell counts per sample came from amplifying reference gene primers. Generated by immunoSEQ multiplex PCR, the TCRdb table keeps only in-frame clones and is missing some. D and trimming come from the DNA, and the V and J calls and clone size come from that table. The sample contains some 150,000 clones, about nine tenths of which appear only once. Trimming cost V 4 bases and J 2 bases, with 19 bases left between them. Germline CDR1 SGDLS, CDR2 YYNGEE. CDR3 length: 17 residues. Sequencing used peripheral blood. The clonotype comes from a man between 50 and 59 years old who had recovered from COVID-19. V gene TRBV9 combines with J gene TRBJ1-3; D possibly corresponds to TRBD1 (6 bases). The DNA for the CDR3 is TGTGCCAGCAGCTGGACAGTGGGGGTGGGGACTGGAAACACCATATATTTT. Protein product: CASSWTVGVGTGNTIYF.